These 9 T cell receptor beta chains share one sample of origin, sequenced in a study of T cells in Graves' hyperthyroidism and ophthalmopathy. Using RNA transcripts as the source, TCR beta CDR3 regions were amplified. TCR CDR3 underwent first-round RT-PCR with the HTBI primer set. In TCRdb, the multiplex PCR reads were re-called with MiXCR into one record per CDR3 protein. The sample lists about 280,000 distinct CDR3 sequences; less than 30% were seen once. The sample taken for sequencing was blood. Source of these receptors: a man aged 35-49 years with Graves' hyperthyroidism that later progressed to Graves' ophthalmopathy.

This clonotype was picked up many times. This chain uses TRBV10-3 with TRBJ1-5; D is perhaps TRBD1 (5 bases). V lost 0 bases and J lost 6, with 9 bases in between. Germline CDR1 is ENHRY and CDR2 is SYGVKD. The CDR3 totals 14 residues. CDR3 bases: TGTGCCATCAGTGAGTCTAAGGGGATTCAGCCCCAGCATTTT. This sequence encodes CAISESKGIQPQHF.

The chain couples TRBV15 to TRBJ2-7; D possibly corresponds to TRBD2 (5 bases). The V gene lost 0 bases and the J gene lost 3 bases, with 9 bases spanning the gap. Germline V CDR1 and CDR2: LNHNV, YYDKDF (reference sequence). This CDR3 has 14 residues. The CDR3 DNA is TGTGCCACCAGCAGAGAACTCCGGGACTACGAGCAGTACTTC. Amino acids: CATSRELRDYEQYF.

There are many counts of this clonotype. The V call is TRBV13, the J call TRBJ1-1; unclear D gene. Germline assignment: CDR1 PRHDT and CDR2 FYEKMQ (reference sequence). V dropped 2 bases and J dropped 3 bases, with 7 bases sitting between them. CDR3 length: 13 residues. Here the CDR3 reads CASSLYPYTEAFF. The CDR3 nucleotides read TGTGCCAGCAGCTTATACCCGTACACTGAAGCTTTCTTT.

This chain links TRBV7-3 with TRBJ2-5; no reliable D call. Per the germline V gene, CDR1 is SGHTA and CDR2 is FQGTGA. Between the trimmed V and J ends, which lost 1 base and 5 bases, there was a span of 8 bases. The CDR3 is made up of 13 amino acids. The CDR3 sequence: CASSLKFAETQYF. The CDR3 coding sequence is TGTGCCAGCAGCTTAAAGTTTGCGGAGACCCAGTACTTC.

This clonotype was recorded many times. The J gene is TRBJ1-3, the V gene TRBV11-3, with D hard to call. Germline loops: CDR1 SGHNT, CDR2 YENEEA. This CDR3 has 13 amino acids. V was clipped by 3 bases and J by 6 bases, with 9 bases between them. The CDR3 DNA reads TGTGCCAGCAGCTTCCCGACTGAAAACACCATATATTTT. Residues: CASSFPTENTIYF.

This clonotype was detected ten times or more. The V and J genes are TRBV7-2 and TRBJ2-7; 8 bases are a match to TRBD2. In germline, CDR1 is SGHTA, CDR2 FQGNSA. With V trimmed by 1 base and J by 2 bases, 4 bases remained unmatched. CDR3 length equals 15 residues. CDR3 DNA: TGTGCCAGCAGCTTAGACGGGAGGGCCACCTACGAGCAGTACTTC. It yields the protein CASSLDGRATYEQYF.

This clonotype was counted ten times or more. The V gene is TRBV5-1, the J gene TRBJ1-3; D gene unclear. The V end lost 0 bases, the J end lost 4 bases, and 5 bases lay between the germline ends. Germline lookup yields CDR1 SGHRS and CDR2 YFSETQ. This CDR3 spans 13 amino acids. CDR3: CASSLERGNTIYF. Here the CDR3 DNA reads TGCGCCAGCAGCTTGGAAAGAGGAAACACCATATATTTT.

This clonotype has ten or more counts. The chain uses TRBV9 and TRBJ2-7; D uncertain. V lost 0 bases to trimming and J lost 5 bases, with 12 bases between them. Germline V gene sequence: CDR1 SGDLS, CDR2 YYNGEE. The CDR3 has 14 amino acids. The CDR3 nucleotides read TGTGCCAGCAGCGTAGGTTCGTTCAACCACGAGCAGTACTTC. As protein: CASSVGSFNHEQYF. Supplemented by reference TRBV9 and TRBJ2-7, the full variable domain reads DSGVTQTPKHLITATGQRVTLRCSPRSGDLSVYWYQQSLDQGLQFLIQYYNGEERAKGNILERFSAQQFPDLHSELNLSSLELGDSALYFCASSVGSFNHEQYFGPGTRLTVT.

This clonotype was found many times. V usage is TRBV20-1 and J usage is TRBJ2-7; no clear D. This CDR3 is built from 13 residues. Germline loops: CDR1 DFQATT, CDR2 SNEGSKA (reference sequence). V lost 6 bases and J lost 0, with 12 bases in between. This CDR3 reads CSAENRGSYEQYF. In nucleotides, the CDR3 is TGCAGTGCCGAGAACAGAGGCTCCTACGAGCAGTACTTC.